This entry is about one TCR beta chain. Its antigen is currently not known. No much larger clonotype is one base removed from it; base qualities were not supplied. This sample is part of a study of cytomegalovirus exposure and HLA in healthy donors (dated by TCRdb to 2017 to 2019). As for the study more broadly: An earlier analysis of more than 550 of the donors reported 250 to 300 Gb of sequence data and 95 million to 140 million unique TCR beta sequences obtained from some 170 million T cells. The number of donors typed differed by locus, with roughly 620-640 for A, B, C, DRB1 and DQB1, roughly 520 for DQA1, 600 to 610 for DPA1, and approximately 470 for DPB1. The genetic ancestry cluster associated with self-reported Caucasian donors included about 84% of the 300 to 450 genotyped donors. Among 398 genotyped donors of the cohort, an average of about 240,000 unique TCR beta nucleotide sequences were sequenced per donor, roughly 18% of them non-productive. The aim of the study was to test whether cataloging public T cell receptors could identify signatures of past pathogen exposure. An early release covering 500 to 750 HLA-typed donors comprised approximately 300 gigabases of sequencing data and 85 million or so unique TCR sequences. A few DR-DQ haplotypes were treated as single units for association and clustering because of strong linkage in the cohort. Using immunosequencing, the study profiled T cell repertoires from 640 or so subjects and related those repertoires to cytomegalovirus serostatus. To decide whether each TCR beta V gene segment behaved as functional or pseudogenic, an earlier analysis of several hundred of the donors relied on high-throughput TCR beta sequencing. In addition to the first cohort of 666 subjects, a separate validation cohort of approximately 130 different subjects was used. Donor age, sex, ethnicity and CMV serostatus were collected together with the repertoire data. HLA typing covered class I and class II loci at four-digit resolution. To predict cytomegalovirus infection status, the study brought together high-throughput TCR immunosequencing, statistical association of individual TCRs with disease status, and machine learning. A later genetic analysis used genome-wide SNP genotypes for about 65% of the 666 donors, treating that subset as a discovery cohort. In a later analysis, previously published TCR beta repertoires from 666 donors were re-analyzed and high-resolution HLA genotyping was added so that TCR occurrence patterns could be studied. All discovery cohort repertoires had been generated using a single sequencing platform. Rather than drawing on any new phenotypic data, the later analysis identified candidate immune exposures from TCR beta sequences and the way those sequences occurred across donors. Paper-wide results and their limitations: The presence/absence analyses assumed that sequencing depth was roughly uniform across donors, and that assumption may not be true. Because HLA typing was missing for some donors at each locus, association tests included only the typed subset. Several of the top co-occurrence clusters appeared to be linked to parvovirus B19, influenza, CMV and Epstein-Barr virus, according to a later analysis. When HLA alleles, especially DR and DQ, strongly co-occurred, attributing TCR associations to individual alleles was difficult. In a later analysis, over 15,000 TCR beta sequences were associated with specific HLA alleles at a false discovery rate of 0.05. The earlier analysis of some 540 of the donors excluded 15 to 20 rarely observed V segments, including chromosome 9 orphons, because counts were too low. Compared with the 666-donor mean, donors in an Asian-associated ancestry cluster had fewer N-insertions in productive TCRs, according to a later genetic analysis. Most CMV-associated TCR beta chains appeared to be HLA-restricted in a later analysis, and the HLA associations seemed to be driven largely by CMV exposure. Linkage disequilibrium might explain the correlated functional status among segregating V segments, but an unknown experimental factor could not be excluded. An earlier analysis of around 540 of the donors showed that most TCR beta V segments appeared in productive rearrangements either about 87% or about 30% of the time, which broadly matched IMGT annotations. Because the 87-base-pair reads could not distinguish some IMGT-functional V segments, including TRBV6-2 and TRBV6-3, those segments were excluded. V-gene and J-gene trimming of TCR beta chains was associated with a missense DCLRE1C variant in a later genetic analysis, and the association was replicated in an independent cohort. Cytomegalovirus status was reported to be diagnosed by the classifier with high specificity and sensitivity in both the original and validation cohorts. A group of highly shared sequence variants was considered likely to be a technical artifact of the sequencing pipeline. A further reported finding was that TCR beta sequences accurately predicted the HLA-A and HLA-B alleles for most subjects in the first cohort. It was suggested by the authors that the approach could potentially be generalized to other disease states and immunological phenotypes. In a later analysis, HLA-associated TCR beta chains were found to be more clonally expanded and to have lower generation probabilities than equally common non-associated chains. The only immune exposure information available for the cohort was CMV serostatus. Across donors, most TCR sequences were observed very rarely, whereas some public TCRs were present in many individuals. In a later analysis, the rate of TCR association differed among HLA loci, with DRB1 alleles having the most associated TCRs and HLA-C alleles having the fewest. In this cohort, only TCR beta chains were sequenced, and detectable features were limited by the absence of alpha or paired-chain data. A few of the identified cytomegalovirus-associated TCR beta chains were confirmed in vitro to be specific for cytomegalovirus antigens. The study listed over 150 TCR beta chains as associated with cytomegalovirus.

The library was generated by the immunoSEQ multiplex PCR assay. For the multiplex PCR, a mixture combining 60 forward primers for TCR Vbeta segments and 13 reverse primers for TCR Jbeta segments was used. The CDR3 region of rearranged TCR beta genes was amplified from genomic DNA with a multiplex PCR assay. Amplified TCR beta libraries were sequenced as 87-base-pair reads on the Illumina HiSeq System. The original pipeline was this. Across the 670 or so repertoires, a later analysis counted 78 million or so unique TCR beta chains, roughly 11 million of which were shared by at least two donors. To remove PCR and sequencing errors, raw reads were error-corrected and collapsed into unique sequences using a nearest-neighbor algorithm that merged closely related sequences. To assign V, D and J gene segments, CDR3 sequences were aligned to IMGT reference sequences. Each retained sequence needed at least a six-nucleotide match to both a V gene segment and a J gene segment. A rearrangement counted as productive if the CDR3 had no stop codons and remained in frame with V and J, and every other rearrangement counted as non-productive. CDR3 was defined by IMGT convention, running from the second conserved V-encoded cysteine to the conserved J-encoded phenylalanine. Sequences without an unambiguous match to a single V gene segment were excluded from the earlier analysis of a few hundred of the donors. In an earlier analysis of approximately 560 of the donors, a V segment was called functional when productive rearrangements were above 56.7%, and segregating when the standard deviation between donors exceeded 5%. A statistical classification framework was developed to diagnose cytomegalovirus status using the catalog of TCR beta chain sequences. In a later analysis, TCR nucleotide sequences were compared against IMGT/GENE-DB human TR gene sequences so that V and J genes could be assigned. Using the TCRdist pipeline, a later analysis assigned CDR3 sequences along with most-parsimonious VDJ recombination scenarios. A later analysis defined each TCR beta chain by its CDR3 amino acid sequence plus V-gene family, and excluded reads lacking a unique V-gene family. A later analysis removed 592 highly shared, low-generation-probability nucleotide sequences to deal with suspected cross-contamination and a sequencing artifact. A later analysis calculated a clonal expansion index for each public chain from normalized within-repertoire ranks of inferred template counts. Generation probabilities in a later analysis came from a VDJ recombination model fitted to out-of-frame rearrangements, and those results were checked against IGoR. In a later analysis, TCR-TCR, TCR-HLA and TCR-CMV co-occurrence was scored with hypergeometric tests, and a repertoire-size bias correction was applied to TCR pairs. To estimate false discovery rates, a later analysis permuted the HLA or CMV assignments 20 times. In a later analysis, co-occurring TCRs were grouped with DBSCAN, and TCRdist sequence similarity was added when clustering was performed within HLA-allele-positive subsets. Repertoires with fewer than 30,000 or more than 120,000 public chains were left out of co-occurrence clustering, as were five repertoires with anomalous nucleotide sharing. The clones in this table, taken by TCRdb from immuneACCESS, are in-frame only. Not every clone is retained; where verified, under half of the shortfall comes from an unresolved V gene, and the cause of the rest is unknown. D and trimming were read from the DNA, whereas the V and J calls and clone size are those reported in that table. This sample comprises approximately 150,000 clones, roughly 82% of them detected only once. The top ten clonotypes cover approximately 3.6% of the sample.

The cohort comprised around 700 healthy bone marrow donors. At the time of sampling, all cohort members were nominally healthy, though unrecorded immune exposures were likely present. The donor was CMV seronegative and was included in the group of 352 seronegative cohort members. A peripheral blood sample was provided by each donor, and peripheral blood mononuclear cells were used for TCR beta sequencing. The Qiagen DNeasy Blood Extraction Kit was used to extract genomic DNA from the blood cell samples. Based on the germline V gene (reference sequence), the CDR1 and CDR2 sequences are MNHEY and SMNVEV. V is cut back by 4 bases and J by 0 bases, with 6 bases in the junction unmatched. The CDR3, from cysteine to phenylalanine, totals 17 residues. Only the CDR3 portion is preserved as DNA: 51 bases, with reading frame beginning at the first base.

The sequenced sample consisted of PBMCs. This chain is built from TRBV27 and TRBJ2-7; TRBD2 agrees with 13 junctional bases. The TCR originated in a male donor in good health and CMV-seronegative. The sequenced DNA is TGTGCCAGCAGTTCTCCGGGACTAGCGGGGACCTCCTACGAGCAGTACTTC. It specifies CASSSPGLAGTSYEQYF.